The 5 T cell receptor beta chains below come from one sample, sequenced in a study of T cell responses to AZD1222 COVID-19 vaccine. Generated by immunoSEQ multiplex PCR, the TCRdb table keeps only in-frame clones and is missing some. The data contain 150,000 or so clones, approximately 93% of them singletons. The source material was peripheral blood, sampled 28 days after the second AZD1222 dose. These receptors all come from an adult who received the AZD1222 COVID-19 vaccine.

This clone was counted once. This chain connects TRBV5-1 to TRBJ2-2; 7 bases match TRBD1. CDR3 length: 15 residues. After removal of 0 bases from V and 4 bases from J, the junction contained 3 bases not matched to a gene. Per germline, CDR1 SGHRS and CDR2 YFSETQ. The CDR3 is CASSLGQGVTGELFF. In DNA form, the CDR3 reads TGCGCCAGCAGCTTGGGACAGGGTGTCACCGGGGAGCTGTTTTTT.

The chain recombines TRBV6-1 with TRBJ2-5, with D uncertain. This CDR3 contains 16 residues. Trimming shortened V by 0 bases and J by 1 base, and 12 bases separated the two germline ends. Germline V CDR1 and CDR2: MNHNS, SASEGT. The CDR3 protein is CASSEALPGAQETQYF. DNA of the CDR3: TGTGCCAGCAGTGAAGCACTTCCGGGTGCCCAAGAGACCCAGTACTTC.

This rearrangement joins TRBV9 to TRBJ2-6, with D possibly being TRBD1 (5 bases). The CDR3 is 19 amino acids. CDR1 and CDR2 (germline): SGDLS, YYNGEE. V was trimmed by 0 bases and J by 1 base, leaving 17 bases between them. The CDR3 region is CASSVVPGPTGSGANVLTF. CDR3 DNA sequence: TGTGCCAGCAGCGTAGTCCCAGGGCCCACCGGGTCTGGGGCCAACGTCCTGACTTTC.

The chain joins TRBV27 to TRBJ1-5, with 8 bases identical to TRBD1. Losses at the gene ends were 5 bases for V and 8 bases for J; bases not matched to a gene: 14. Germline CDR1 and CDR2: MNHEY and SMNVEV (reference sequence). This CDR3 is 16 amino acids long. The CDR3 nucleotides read TGTGCCAGCAGTGACAGGGGCGCTTTGAATCAAGAGCCCCAGCATTTT. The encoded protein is CASSDRGALNQEPQHF.

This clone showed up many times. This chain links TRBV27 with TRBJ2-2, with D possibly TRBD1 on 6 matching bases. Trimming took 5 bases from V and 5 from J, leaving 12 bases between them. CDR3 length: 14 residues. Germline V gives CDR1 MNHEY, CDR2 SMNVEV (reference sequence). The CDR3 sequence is CASSPTQGTGELFF. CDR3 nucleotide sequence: TGTGCCAGCAGTCCCACACAGGGAACCGGGGAGCTGTTTTTT.